One and the same sample provided the 8 T cell receptor beta chains below, sequenced in a study of beta chain features in type 1 diabetes (dated by TCRdb to the late 2010s). Beyond this particular receptor, the publication reports: In all four CD4+ subsets, TCRB CDR3 length was moderately but significantly shorter in type 1 diabetes patients.

Their cognate antigens are unknown. Library preparation used the immunoSEQ multiplex PCR assay. The High Capacity cDNA Reverse Transcription Kit was used to reverse transcribe all of the isolated RNA, meaning that expressed TCRB transcripts were what got sequenced. TCRdb holds this immuneACCESS table with in-frame rearrangements only. Some clones are missing; in checked studies, unresolved V genes explain under half, and the rest has no known cause. In this sample the table shows a few hundred thousand clones, about 13% of which occur a single time. Over 0.014% of the sample belongs to the ten largest clones. The specimen sequenced was naive CD4+ T cells from blood. The cell subset or site label for this specimen denotes: true naive CD4+ T cells. The receptors here all came from a woman between 18 and 29 years old with type 1 diabetes.

This clone was seen more than once but under ten times. The chain combines TRBV27 with TRBJ1-2; 9 bases align to TRBD1. CDR1 is MNHEY and CDR2 is SMNVEV in the germline V gene (reference sequence). The junction had 8 bases not matched to a gene; V was cut back by 8 bases and J by 4 bases. This CDR3 has 14 amino acids. CDR3 DNA: TGTGCCAGCTCCGGGACAGGGAGGTCCTATGGCTACACCTTC. Its translation is CASSGTGRSYGYTF.

This sequence joins TRBV11-2 and TRBJ2-1; 7 bases align to TRBD2. Per the germline V gene, CDR1 is SGHAT and CDR2 is FQNNGV. This CDR3 is built from 15 residues. V lost 3 bases to trimming and J lost 3 bases; unmatched junction nucleotides: 5. Here the CDR3 DNA reads TGTGCCAGCAGCTTTGGTCTAGCGGACTACAATGAGCAGTTCTTC. Translating gives CASSFGLADYNEQFF.

V gene TRBV28 combines with J gene TRBJ2-7, with TRBD1 matching 7 bases. The V segment lost 4 bases and the J segment 3 bases; nucleotides outside the gene matches: 9. Germline V gene sequence: CDR1 MDHEN, CDR2 SYDVKM. This CDR3 has 15 residues. In DNA, the CDR3 is TGTGCCAGCAGTTCAGGACAGGCCAACCTCTACGAGCAGTACTTC. It specifies CASSSGQANLYEQYF.

This clone was seen more than once but under ten times. The genes are TRBV7-2 and TRBJ1-1, with no clear D. The CDR3 contains 13 residues. Germline CDR1 and CDR2: SGHTA and FQGNSA. Trimming shortened V by 5 bases and J by 6 bases, and 13 bases separated the two germline ends. CDR3 nucleotides: TGTGCCAGCAGCGTAACCGGGAATCCTGAAGCTTTCTTT. Translation: CASSVTGNPEAFF.

The chain carries TRBV7-6 and TRBJ1-3, with D maybe TRBD1 (6 bases). The CDR3 length is 16 residues. The germline V gene encodes CDR1 SGHVS and CDR2 FNYEAQ. With 2 bases removed from V and 2 bases from J, the gap between germline ends came to 13 bases. CDR3 bases: TGTGCCAGCAGCTTATTGTCCAGGGGAGCTGGAAACACCATATATTTT. Translated: CASSLLSRGAGNTIYF.

The genes are TRBV6-5 and TRBJ1-5, with TRBD1 matching over 9 bases. The CDR3 runs 16 residues. With V trimmed by 4 bases and J by 0 bases, 4 bases remained unmatched. Germline CDR1 and CDR2: MNHEY and SVGAGI. The CDR3 DNA reads TGTGCCAGCAGTTCGGGGACAGGGCATAGCAATCAGCCCCAGCATTTT. Amino acid sequence: CASSSGTGHSNQPQHF.

The chain employs TRBV6-5 and TRBJ2-2; D possibly corresponds to TRBD2 (5 bases). The germline V and J ends were trimmed by 6 bases and 7 bases, with 15 bases remaining between them. The CDR3 contains 14 residues. From germline, CDR1 is MNHEY and CDR2 SVGAGI. CDR3 residues: CASSYGPRVGELFF. The CDR3 DNA reads TGTGCCAGCAGCTACGGCCCGAGGGTCGGGGAGCTGTTTTTT.

This clone was counted between two and nine times. The V and J genes are TRBV7-9 and TRBJ2-1; possible D gene TRBD1, 8 bases. Germline V gene lookup returns CDR1 SEHNR and CDR2 FQNEAQ (reference sequence). CDR3 size: 14 residues. V lost 2 bases and J lost 8, with 13 bases in between. As DNA, the CDR3 is TGTGCCAGCAGCTTAAGACAGGGGAGGGATGAGCAGTTCTTC. Residues: CASSLRQGRDEQFF. The full variable domain, completed using reference TRBV7-9 and TRBJ2-1, is DTGVSQNPRHKITKRGQNVTFRCDPISEHNRLYWYRQTLGQGPEFLTYFQNEAQLEKSRLLSDRFSAERPKGSFSTLEIQRTEQGDSAMYLCASSLRQGRDEQFFGPGTRLTVL.